This T cell receptor (beta chain) was sequenced during a study of blood T cell repertoires in COVID-19. Study in general: The United States, Italy and Spain provided the acute and convalescent COVID-19 samples. PBMCs, B-cell-depleted T cells, or T cells were the source of the cDNA or gDNA that made up the material.

V lost 0 bases to trimming and J lost 1 base, with 10 bases between them. The germline V gene encodes CDR1 MNHNS and CDR2 SASEGT. This CDR3 has 16 residues. Original methodology: Estimated nucleated cell counts came from reference gene primer amplification. Method: immunoSEQ multiplex PCR; TCRdb's copy keeps in-frame clones and lacks some. V and J calls plus clone size are reproduced from that table; the DNA served to infer D and trimming. The repertoire includes under 80,000 clones, roughly 86% of them detected once, and roughly 6.6% sits in the top ten. The TCR originated in a man aged 55 to 70 with acute or convalescent COVID-19. V is TRBV6-1 and J is TRBJ1-3; D not certain. The material sequenced was peripheral blood. The chain's CDR3 is CASSEALVISGNTIYF. The CDR3 DNA sequence: TGTGCCAGCAGTGAAGCGTTAGTAATTTCTGGAAACACCATATATTTT.